The T cell receptor beta chain described here comes from a study of T cell responses to AZD1222 COVID-19 vaccine. Only in-frame clones appear in the TCRdb table, and some are missing; sequencing was by immunoSEQ multiplex PCR. This table has 120,000 or so clones, around 89% appearing once. The CDR3 length is 16 residues. Trimming shortened V by 4 bases and J by 3 bases, and 18 bases separated the two germline ends. The germline V gene has CDR1 LNHDA and CDR2 SQIVND (reference sequence). The sequence came from an adult in good health. The chain is built from TRBV19 and TRBJ1-2; possible D gene TRBD1, 6 bases. The sample in question was peripheral blood, obtained on day 0 of MenACWY control vaccination. CDR3: CASSTPGEAVDYGYTF. The CDR3 nucleotides read TGTGCCAGTAGTACCCCAGGGGAGGCGGTCGACTATGGCTACACCTTC.